These 18 T cell receptor beta chains came from one sample sequenced in a study of CD8 T cells in ankylosing spondylitis. TCRdb fed the 5' RACE reads into MiXCR, producing one record per CDR3 protein. Of roughly 230,000 distinct CDR3 sequences listed, 8.2% are singletons. Sample: blood, either unsorted or a sorted T cell fraction (not recorded which). These receptors were obtained from a female donor with ankylosing spondylitis or in good health (not recorded which).

This clonotype showed up many times. The V gene is TRBV21-1, the J gene TRBJ1-2. TRBV21-1 is noted as a pseudogene. The CDR3 runs 12 residues. The CDR3 loop is CASSKGPQGYTF. The CDR3 region has the DNA TGTGCCAGCAGCAAAGGGCCGCAGGGCTACACCTTC.

The rearrangement uses TRBV13 and TRBJ2-5, with TRBD1 matching over 12 bases. The CDR3 covers 15 residues. CDR1 is PRHDT and CDR2 is FYEKMQ in the germline V gene (reference sequence). V was pared by 7 bases and J by 5 bases, with 8 bases of the junction left unmatched. The CDR3 coding sequence is TGTGCCAGCAAGCCGGGACAGGGGGCCGGGGAGACCCAGTACTTC. Protein product: CASKPGQGAGETQYF.

This clonotype showed up many times. The chain links TRBV5-1 to TRBJ2-1; 7 bases agree with TRBD1. The CDR3 sequence is 14 residues long. CDR1 is SGHRS and CDR2 is YFSETQ in the germline V gene. V lost 4 bases to trimming and J lost 4 bases; unmatched junction nucleotides: 5. CDR3 protein: CASSRSTGYNEQFF. The CDR3 DNA follows: TGCGCCAGCAGCCGTTCGACAGGGTACAATGAGCAGTTCTTC.

This clonotype appeared many times. The chain carries TRBV5-1 and TRBJ1-1, with D unresolved. The CDR3 runs 13 residues. Germline CDR1 SGHRS, CDR2 YFSETQ. With 3 bases removed from V and 4 bases from J, the gap between germline ends came to 10 bases. The CDR3 region is CASSSGEGTEAFF. In nucleotides, the CDR3 is TGCGCCAGCAGCTCCGGCGAGGGCACTGAAGCTTTCTTT.

About this clonotype: A much larger clone differs by one base, so this may be a read error. Without the conserved terminal phenylalanine or tryptophan, this CDR3 likely stems from a read error. This chain links TRBV20-1 with TRBJ2-7, with D possibly called TRBD1 or TRBD2 (5 bases each). Germline assignment: CDR1 DFQATT and CDR2 SNEGSKA (reference sequence). The CDR3 is 11 amino acids. The CDR3 is CSLRGPREQYS. The CDR3 coding sequence is TGCAGCCTCCGGGGACCGCGGGAGCAGTACTCC.

In its sample, this clonotype was seen many times. V and J are TRBV28 and TRBJ1-1; D gene unclear. This CDR3 has 15 amino acids. The ends were cut back, 5 bases at V and 1 base at J, with 14 bases in the middle. Per the germline V gene, CDR1 is MDHEN and CDR2 is SYDVKM. The CDR3 DNA is TGTGCCAGCAGTACTCCCGCGAGTGCGAACACTGAAGCTTTCTTT. This gives the protein CASSTPASANTEAFF.

The table lists this clonotype with many counts. The chain has TRBV20-1 and TRBJ2-1; D is unresolved. The CDR3 contains 12 residues. Trimming pared 3 bases from V and 7 bases from J, leaving 10 bases between. The germline V gene has CDR1 DFQATT and CDR2 SNEGSKA (reference sequence). CDR3 DNA: TGCAGTGCTAGCTTTATGAGGAATGAGCAGTTCTTC. Translation gives CSASFMRNEQFF.

Many counts were recorded for this clonotype. This chain links TRBV12-3 or TRBV12-4 with TRBJ1-1, with a tentative D call TRBD1 (5 bases). The CDR3 is made up of 13 amino acids. V was shortened by 3 bases and J by 7 bases, with 12 bases between the two germline ends. CDR3 loop: CASSFRGLGEAFF. In nucleotides, the CDR3 is TGTGCCAGCAGTTTCCGGGGCTTGGGTGAAGCTTTCTTT.

This clonotype was observed many times. This chain links TRBV20-1 with TRBJ2-1, with 8 bases matching TRBD2. The length of the CDR3 is 12 residues. V lost 6 bases and J lost 4; bases outside the gene matches: 2. CDR1 is DFQATT and CDR2 is SNEGSKA in the germline V gene (reference sequence). CDR3 nucleotide sequence: TGCAGTGCCGTAGCGGGGTACAATGAGCAGTTCTTC. Protein: CSAVAGYNEQFF.

This clonotype was detected ten times or more. The rearrangement uses TRBV12-3 or TRBV12-4 and TRBJ1-1, with unresolved D. This CDR3 is built from 13 residues. V was cut by 8 bases and J by 1 base, with 11 bases left in between. CDR3 in amino acids: CASALRENTEAFF. The CDR3 bases are TGTGCCAGCGCCCTCCGGGAGAACACTGAAGCTTTCTTT.

This clonotype was recorded many times. V is TRBV7-9 and J is TRBJ1-6, with D possibly TRBD1 on 6 matching bases. CDR1 is SEHNR, CDR2 FQNEAQ, per germline (reference sequence). This CDR3 has 15 residues. Between the trimmed V and J ends, which lost 2 bases and 9 bases, there was a span of 14 bases. CDR3 loop: CASSLQEQGSSPLHF. CDR3 DNA: TGTGCCAGCAGCTTACAAGAACAGGGCAGTTCACCCCTCCACTTT. Full variable domain (outside the CDR3, taken from reference TRBV7-9 and TRBJ1-6): DTGVSQNPRHKITKRGQNVTFRCDPISEHNRLYWYRQTLGQGPEFLTYFQNEAQLEKSRLLSDRFSAERPKGSFSTLEIQRTEQGDSAMYLCASSLQEQGSSPLHFGNGTRLTVT.

This clonotype was observed at least ten times. The CDR3, as DNA: TGTGCCAGCAGTCTAGCCAGGACAGGGGGCTCGGCGAGGAGCTCCTACGAGCAGTACTTC. Protein: CASSLARTGGSARSSYEQYF. The V and J genes are TRBV27 and TRBJ2-7; 11 bases agree with TRBD1. Germline CDR1 MNHEY, CDR2 SMNVEV (reference sequence). The CDR3 has 20 residues. V shed 5 bases and J 0 bases; nucleotides not matched to a gene: 18.

This clonotype showed up just a few times. For the CDR3, the DNA is TGTGCCAGCAGTTCCCCCAGGGGGACAGGAAACACCATATATTTT. Translated: CASSSPRGTGNTIYF. The V gene is TRBV6-5, the J gene TRBJ1-3, with 7 bases fitting TRBD1. The CDR3 loop spans 15 amino acids. With V trimmed by 4 bases and J by 4 bases, 7 bases remained unmatched. Per the germline V gene, CDR1 is MNHEY and CDR2 is SVGAGI.

The table lists this clonotype with many counts. This rearrangement joins TRBV7-2 to TRBJ2-3; D is possibly TRBD1 (5 bases). The CDR3 extends over 15 amino acids. Germline V CDR1 and CDR2: SGHTA, FQGNSA. The V end was cut by 4 bases, the J end by 0 bases, with 11 bases between. This CDR3 is CASSSEGASTDTQYF. CDR3 in DNA: TGTGCCAGCAGCTCCGAAGGGGCTAGCACAGATACGCAGTATTTT.

This clonotype was recorded at least ten times. The rearrangement links TRBV5-1 to TRBJ1-2; tentatively, D is TRBD1 (6 bases). CDR1 is SGHRS and CDR2 is YFSETQ in the germline V gene. CDR3 length: 15 amino acids. Trimming removed 4 bases from V and 2 bases from J, with 15 bases in between. The CDR3 protein is CASSVDSVGNYGYTF. The DNA of the CDR3 is TGCGCCAGCAGCGTGGACAGCGTTGGGAACTATGGCTACACCTTC.

The chain links TRBV24-1 to TRBJ1-1; D ambiguous. The CDR3 consists of 15 residues. From germline, CDR1 is KGHDR and CDR2 SFDVKD. Trimming removed 4 bases at V and 0 bases at J, with 11 bases between. The CDR3 coding sequence is TGTGCCACCAGTGAACCTCAGGATTTGAACACTGAAGCTTTCTTT. Protein product: CATSEPQDLNTEAFF.

This clonotype appeared many times. The chain is built from TRBV18 and TRBJ2-5; D may be TRBD1 (6 bases). Germline V CDR1 and CDR2: KGHSH, LQKENI. Trimming pared 6 bases from V and 1 base from J, leaving 15 bases between. The CDR3 totals 15 residues. The CDR3 reads CASSGQRGSQETQYF. The CDR3 region has the DNA TGTGCCAGCTCGGGACAACGGGGATCCCAAGAGACCCAGTACTTC.

The V and J genes are TRBV30 and TRBJ1-1; unclear D gene. The CDR3 spans 12 residues. CDR1 is GTSNPN and CDR2 is SVGIG in the germline V gene (reference sequence). Trimming stripped 1 base from V and 8 bases from J, with 11 bases between. CDR3 DNA: TGTGCCTGGAGTGGGGAAGTCCCCGAAGCTTTCTTT. This gives the protein CAWSGEVPEAFF.